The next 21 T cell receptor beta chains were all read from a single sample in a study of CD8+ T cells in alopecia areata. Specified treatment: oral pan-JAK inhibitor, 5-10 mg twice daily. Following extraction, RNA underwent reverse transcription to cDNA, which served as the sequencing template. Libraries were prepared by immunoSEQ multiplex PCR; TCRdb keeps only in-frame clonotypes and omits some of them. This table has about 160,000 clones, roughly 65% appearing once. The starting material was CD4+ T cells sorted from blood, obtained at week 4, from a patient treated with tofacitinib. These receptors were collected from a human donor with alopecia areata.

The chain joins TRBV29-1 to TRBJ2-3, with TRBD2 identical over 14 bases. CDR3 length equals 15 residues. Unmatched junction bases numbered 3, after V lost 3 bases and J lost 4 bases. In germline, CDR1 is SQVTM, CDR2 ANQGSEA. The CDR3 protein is CSVEGLAGVSDTQYF. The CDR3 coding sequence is TGCAGCGTTGAGGGACTAGCGGGGGTTTCAGATACGCAGTATTTT.

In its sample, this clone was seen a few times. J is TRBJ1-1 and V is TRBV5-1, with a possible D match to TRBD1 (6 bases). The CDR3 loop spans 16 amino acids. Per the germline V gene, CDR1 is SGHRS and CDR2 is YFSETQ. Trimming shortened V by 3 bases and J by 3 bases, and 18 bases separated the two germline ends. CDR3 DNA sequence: TGCGCCAGCAGCTCCTCGGGGGTAGGACAGTACACTGAAGCTTTCTTT. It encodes CASSSSGVGQYTEAFF.

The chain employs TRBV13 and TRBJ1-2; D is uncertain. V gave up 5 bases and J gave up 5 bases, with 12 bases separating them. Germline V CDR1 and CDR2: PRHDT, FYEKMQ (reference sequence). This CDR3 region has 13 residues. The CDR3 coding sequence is TGTGCCAGCAGCCGAAAACCCGATTATGGCTACACCTTC. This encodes CASSRKPDYGYTF.

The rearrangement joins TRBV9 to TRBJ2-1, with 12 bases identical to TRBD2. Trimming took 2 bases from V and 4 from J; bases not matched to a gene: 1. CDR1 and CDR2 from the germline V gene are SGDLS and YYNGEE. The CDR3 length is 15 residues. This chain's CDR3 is CASSVGLAGYNEQFF. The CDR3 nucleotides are TGTGCCAGCAGCGTCGGACTAGCGGGGTACAATGAGCAGTTCTTC.

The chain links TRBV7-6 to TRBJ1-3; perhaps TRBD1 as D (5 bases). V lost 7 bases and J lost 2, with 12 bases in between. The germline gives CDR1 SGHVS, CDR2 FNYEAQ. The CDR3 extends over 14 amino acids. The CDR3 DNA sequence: TGTGCCAGCACTCCAGGGAGCACTGGAAACACCATATATTTT. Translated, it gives CASTPGSTGNTIYF.

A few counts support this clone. The CDR3 sequence: CSATGYNEQFF. The CDR3 DNA sequence: TGCAGCGCGACAGGGTACAATGAGCAGTTCTTC. The V gene is TRBV29-1, the J gene TRBJ2-1; 7 nucleotides match TRBD1. With V trimmed by 7 bases and J by 4 bases, 1 base remained unmatched. Germline assignment: CDR1 SQVTM and CDR2 ANQGSEA. The CDR3 totals 11 residues.

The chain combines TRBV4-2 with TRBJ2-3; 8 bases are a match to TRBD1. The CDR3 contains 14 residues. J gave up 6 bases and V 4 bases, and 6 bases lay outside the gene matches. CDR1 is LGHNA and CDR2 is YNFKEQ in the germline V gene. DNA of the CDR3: TGTGCCAGCAGCCCAAGGACAGGGCAGGATACGCAGTATTTT. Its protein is CASSPRTGQDTQYF.

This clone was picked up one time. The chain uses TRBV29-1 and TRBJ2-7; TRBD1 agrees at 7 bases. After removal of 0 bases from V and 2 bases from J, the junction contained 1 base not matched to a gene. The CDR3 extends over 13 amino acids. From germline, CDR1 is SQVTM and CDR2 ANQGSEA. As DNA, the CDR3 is TGCAGCGTTGAAGATCAGGGGGCCTACGAGCAGTACTTC. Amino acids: CSVEDQGAYEQYF.

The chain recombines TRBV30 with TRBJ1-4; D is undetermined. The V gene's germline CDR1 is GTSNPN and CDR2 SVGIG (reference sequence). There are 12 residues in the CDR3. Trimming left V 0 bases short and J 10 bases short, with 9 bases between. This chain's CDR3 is CAWSVGTRKLFF. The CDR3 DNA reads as TGTGCCTGGAGTGTAGGCACCCGAAAACTGTTTTTT.

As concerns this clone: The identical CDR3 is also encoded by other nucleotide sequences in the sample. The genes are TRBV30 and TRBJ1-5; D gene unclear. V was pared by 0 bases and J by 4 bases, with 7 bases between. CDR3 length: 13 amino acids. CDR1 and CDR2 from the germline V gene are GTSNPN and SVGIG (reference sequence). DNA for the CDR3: TGTGCCTGGAGTGTGACGGCGAATCAGCCCCAGCATTTT. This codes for CAWSVTANQPQHF.

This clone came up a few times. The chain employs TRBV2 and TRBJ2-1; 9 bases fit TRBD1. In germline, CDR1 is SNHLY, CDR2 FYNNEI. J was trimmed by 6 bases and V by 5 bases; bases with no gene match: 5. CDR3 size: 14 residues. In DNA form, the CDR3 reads TGTGCCAGCAGTCAGACAGGGGGGTTCAATGAGCAGTTCTTC. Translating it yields CASSQTGGFNEQFF.

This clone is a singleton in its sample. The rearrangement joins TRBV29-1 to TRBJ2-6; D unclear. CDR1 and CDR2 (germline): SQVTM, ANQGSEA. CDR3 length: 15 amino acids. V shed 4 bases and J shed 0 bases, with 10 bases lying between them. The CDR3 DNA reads TGCAGCGTTGTTCAGCCCAGCTCTGGGGCCAACGTCCTGACTTTC. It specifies CSVVQPSSGANVLTF.

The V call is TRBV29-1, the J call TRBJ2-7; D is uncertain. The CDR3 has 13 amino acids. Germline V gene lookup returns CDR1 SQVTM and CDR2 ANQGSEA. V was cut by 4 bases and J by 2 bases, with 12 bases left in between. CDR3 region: CSVVLWQTYEQYF. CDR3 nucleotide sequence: TGCAGCGTTGTCCTTTGGCAGACCTACGAGCAGTACTTC.

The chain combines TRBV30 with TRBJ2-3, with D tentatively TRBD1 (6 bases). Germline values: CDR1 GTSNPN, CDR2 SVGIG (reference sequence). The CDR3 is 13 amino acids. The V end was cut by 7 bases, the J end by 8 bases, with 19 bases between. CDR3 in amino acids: CAFSPRGKVTQYF. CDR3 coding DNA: TGTGCCTTCTCCCCTAGGGGGAAGGTTACGCAGTATTTT.

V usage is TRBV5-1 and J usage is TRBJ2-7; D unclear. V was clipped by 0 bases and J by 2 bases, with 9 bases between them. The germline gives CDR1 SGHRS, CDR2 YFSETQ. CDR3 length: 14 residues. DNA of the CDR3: TGCGCCAGCAGCTTGGCACCGAGAGCCTACGAGCAGTACTTC. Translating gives CASSLAPRAYEQYF.

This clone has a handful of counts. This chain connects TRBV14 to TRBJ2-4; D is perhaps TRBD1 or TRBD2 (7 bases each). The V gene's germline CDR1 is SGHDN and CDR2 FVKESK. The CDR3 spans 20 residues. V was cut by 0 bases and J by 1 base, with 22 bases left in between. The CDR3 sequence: CASSQEGRGPRGGAKNIQYF. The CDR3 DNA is TGTGCCAGCAGCCAAGAGGGGAGGGGGCCGAGAGGTGGTGCCAAAAACATTCAGTACTTC.

CDR3 bases: TGTGCCAGCAGCGTAGGAGGGCAGGGAGATGTGTACCAGTACTTC. Encoded protein: CASSVGGQGDVYQYF. The chain carries TRBV9 and TRBJ2-7, with D perhaps matching TRBD1 or TRBD2 (5 bases each). The germline V gene encodes CDR1 SGDLS and CDR2 YYNGEE. The CDR3 has 15 amino acids. Trimming took off 0 bases at V and 10 bases at J, with 20 bases between the two ends.

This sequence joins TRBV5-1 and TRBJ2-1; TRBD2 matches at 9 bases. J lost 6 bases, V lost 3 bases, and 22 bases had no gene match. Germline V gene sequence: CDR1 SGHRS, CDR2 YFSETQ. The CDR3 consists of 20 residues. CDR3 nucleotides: TGCGCCAGCAGCTCTGGGACTAGCCGCCTCGTGGGGGGATACAGCAATGAGCAGTTCTTC. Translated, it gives CASSSGTSRLVGGYSNEQFF.

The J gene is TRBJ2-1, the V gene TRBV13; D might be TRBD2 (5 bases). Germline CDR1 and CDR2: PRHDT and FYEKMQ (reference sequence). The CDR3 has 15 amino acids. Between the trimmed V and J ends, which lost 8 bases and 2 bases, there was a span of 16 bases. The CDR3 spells CASSRTPAPYNEQFF. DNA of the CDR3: TGTGCCAGCTCCCGGACTCCAGCTCCCTACAATGAGCAGTTCTTC.

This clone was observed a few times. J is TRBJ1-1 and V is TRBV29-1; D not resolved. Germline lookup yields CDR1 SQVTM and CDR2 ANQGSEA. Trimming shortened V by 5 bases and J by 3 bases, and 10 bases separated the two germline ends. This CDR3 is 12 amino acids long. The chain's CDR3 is CSVFDGYTEAFF. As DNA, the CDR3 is TGCAGCGTTTTCGACGGCTACACTGAAGCTTTCTTT.

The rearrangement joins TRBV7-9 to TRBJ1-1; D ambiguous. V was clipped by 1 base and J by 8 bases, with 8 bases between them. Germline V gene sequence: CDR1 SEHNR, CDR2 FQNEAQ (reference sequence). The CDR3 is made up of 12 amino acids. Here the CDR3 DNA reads TGTGCCAGCAGCTTAGTCGGGCAGGAAGCTTTCTTT. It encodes CASSLVGQEAFF.